A selection of T cell receptor beta chains follows, all from one sample in a study of Graves' ophthalmopathy and Graves' hyperthyroidism. TCRdb itself ran the multiplex PCR reads through MiXCR, one entry per CDR3 protein. The data contain over a million distinct CDR3 sequences, about 40% of them seen just once; the ten biggest clones take up around 10%. The sequencing input was peripheral blood or thyroid tissue (not recorded which). Receptors were obtained from an adult man with Graves' hyperthyroidism. Both conserved end residues are part of each CDR3. Fields, in order: D gene, V gene, J gene, clone size, CDR3 protein, CDR3 DNA. A D gene is named only where the DNA matches it firmly. A clone size is listed for some rows: how often the clone was seen (once, few, many), or a class if it is expanded.

>-|TRBV29-1|TRBJ1-1|-
CSVDGRWGQAHNTEAFF
TGCAGCGTTGATGGACGTTGGGGGCAGGCCCATAACACTGAAGCTTTCTTT
>-|TRBV4-1|TRBJ2-6|few
CASSQGASGAGANVLTF
TGCGCCAGCAGCCAGGGGGCCTCAGGGGCTGGGGCCAACGTCCTGACTTTC
>-|TRBV7-2|TRBJ1-1|-
CAISLTEWNTEAFF
TGTGCCATCAGCCTAACAGAATGGAACACTGAAGCTTTCTTT
>TRBD1|TRBV10-3|TRBJ2-7|many
CAIRPGQGLPKGSYEQYF
TGTGCCATCAGGCCGGGACAGGGCCTCCCGAAGGGCTCCTACGAGCAGTACTTC
>-|TRBV9|TRBJ2-2|many
CASSYRTANTGELFF
TGTGCCAGCAGCTACCGGACGGCGAACACCGGGGAGCTGTTTTTT
>-|TRBV6-1|TRBJ1-2|-
CASSDGNSFSYGYTF
TGTGCCAGCAGTGACGGGAACAGTTTTAGCTATGGCTACACCTTC
>-|TRBV27|TRBJ1-5|-
CASSAKPYQPQHF
TGTGCCAGCAGTGCCAAGCCTTATCAGCCCCAGCATTTT
>-|TRBV12-3/TRBV12-4|TRBJ1-4|-
CASREVEKLFF
TGTGCCAGCAGGGAAGTGGAAAAACTGTTTTTT
>-|TRBV15|TRBJ1-5|-
CASSYGQTRLYSNQPQHF
TGTGCCAGCAGTTACGGGCAGACTCGACTCTATAGCAATCAGCCCCAGCATTTT
>-|TRBV7-2|TRBJ2-7|-
CASSLGTGWHEQYF
TGTGCCAGCAGCTTAGGTACGGGGTGGCATGAGCAGTACTTC
>-|TRBV7-2|TRBJ2-5|many
CASSLVQLAQETQYF
TGTGCCAGCAGCTTAGTTCAGCTAGCGCAAGAGACCCAGTACTTC
>-|TRBV10-3|TRBJ2-7|many
CAISEAVWPSEQYF
TGTGCCATCAGTGAGGCTGTTTGGCCAAGCGAGCAGTACTTC
>-|TRBV12-3/TRBV12-4|TRBJ1-5|-
CASSYQDPRTARQPQHF
TGTGCCAGCAGTTACCAGGACCCCAGGACAGCTCGGCAGCCCCAGCATTTT
>TRBD1|TRBV29-1|TRBJ2-7|once
CSVAGTAWEQYF
TGCAGCGTTGCTGGGACAGCCTGGGAGCAGTACTTC
>TRBD2|TRBV6-2/TRBV6-3|TRBJ2-2|-
CASNGRGENTGELFF
TGTGCCAGCAATGGGAGGGGTGAGAACACCGGGGAGCTGTTTTTT
>TRBD2|TRBV12-3/TRBV12-4|TRBJ2-3|-
CASSPRTSGGTDTQYF
TGTGCCAGCAGTCCCCGGACTAGCGGAGGGACAGATACGCAGTATTTT
>-|TRBV12-3/TRBV12-4|TRBJ2-2|-
CASNPRVGELFF
TGTGCCAGCAATCCCCGGGTCGGGGAGCTGTTTTTT
>TRBD1|TRBV19|TRBJ1-5|-
CASKTGQVINRPQHF
TGTGCCAGTAAAACGGGACAGGTGATCAATCGGCCCCAGCATTTT
>-|TRBV2|TRBJ1-5|-
CASSEGMDQPQHF
TGTGCCAGCAGTGAGGGAATGGATCAGCCCCAGCATTTT
>-|TRBV29-1|TRBJ2-6|-
CSQDQGYSGANVLTF
TGCAGCCAGGACCAGGGTTACTCTGGGGCCAACGTCCTGACTTTC
>-|TRBV25-1|TRBJ1-1|few
CASSEGGAPEAFF
TGTGCCAGCAGTGAGGGCGGGGCCCCTGAAGCTTTCTTT
>-|TRBV5-1|TRBJ1-3|many
CASSSGMSSGNTIYF
TGCGCCAGCAGCTCCGGGATGTCCTCTGGAAACACCATATATTTT
>TRBD2|TRBV7-2|TRBJ2-3|-
CAGKEGGYTDTQYF
TGTGCCGGCAAGGAGGGAGGGTACACAGATACGCAGTATTTT
>TRBD1|TRBV19|TRBJ2-7|few
CASRPRGTGISHEQYF
TGTGCCAGTAGACCCAGAGGGACAGGGATTTCCCACGAGCAGTACTTC
>-|TRBV28|TRBJ2-2|-
CASSLVLSTGELFF
TGTGCCAGCAGTTTAGTTCTTTCCACCGGGGAGCTGTTTTTT
>-|TRBV20-1|TRBJ2-7|few
CSARVGLDTYEQYF
TGCAGTGCTAGAGTAGGGCTAGATACCTACGAGCAGTACTTC
>TRBD1|TRBV24-1|TRBJ1-2|many
CATSDAGGKNYGYTF
TGTGCCACCAGTGACGCAGGGGGAAAGAACTATGGCTACACCTTC